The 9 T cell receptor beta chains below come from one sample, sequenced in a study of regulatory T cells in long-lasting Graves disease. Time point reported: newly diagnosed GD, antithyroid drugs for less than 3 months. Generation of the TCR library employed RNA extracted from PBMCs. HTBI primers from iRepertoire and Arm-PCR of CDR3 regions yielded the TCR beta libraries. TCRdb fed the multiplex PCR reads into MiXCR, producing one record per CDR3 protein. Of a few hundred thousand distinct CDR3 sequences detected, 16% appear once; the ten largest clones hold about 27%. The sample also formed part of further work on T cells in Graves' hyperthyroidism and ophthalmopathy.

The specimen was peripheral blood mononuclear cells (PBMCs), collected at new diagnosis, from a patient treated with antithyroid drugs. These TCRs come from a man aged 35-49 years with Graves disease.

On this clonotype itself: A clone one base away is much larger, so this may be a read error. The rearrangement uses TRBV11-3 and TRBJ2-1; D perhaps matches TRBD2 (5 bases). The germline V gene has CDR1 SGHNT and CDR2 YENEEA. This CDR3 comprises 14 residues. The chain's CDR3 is CASSKRTSYNEQLF. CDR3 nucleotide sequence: TGTGCCAGCAGCAAGCGGACCTCCTACAATGAGCAGCTCTTC.

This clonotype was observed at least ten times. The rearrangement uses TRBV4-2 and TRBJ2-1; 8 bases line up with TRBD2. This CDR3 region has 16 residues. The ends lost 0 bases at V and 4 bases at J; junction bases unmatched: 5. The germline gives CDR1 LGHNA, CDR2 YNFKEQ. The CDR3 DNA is TGTGCCAGCAGCCAAGATTTGGCGGGGGGTTACAATGAGCAGTTCTTC. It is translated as CASSQDLAGGYNEQFF.

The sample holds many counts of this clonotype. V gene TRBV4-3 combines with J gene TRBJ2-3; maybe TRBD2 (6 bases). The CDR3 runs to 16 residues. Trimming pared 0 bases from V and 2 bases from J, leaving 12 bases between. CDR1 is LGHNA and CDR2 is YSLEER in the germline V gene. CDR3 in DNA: TGCGCCAGCAGCCAAGATCGTTCGGGGGACACAGATACGCAGTATTTT. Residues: CASSQDRSGDTDTQYF.

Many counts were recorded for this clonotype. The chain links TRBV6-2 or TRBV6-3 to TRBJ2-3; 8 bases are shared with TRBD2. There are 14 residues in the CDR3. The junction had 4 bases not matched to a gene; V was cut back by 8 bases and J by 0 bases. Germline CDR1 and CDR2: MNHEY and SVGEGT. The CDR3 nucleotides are TGTGCCAGCGAGCGGGGGAGTAGCACAGATACGCAGTATTTT. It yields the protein CASERGSSTDTQYF.

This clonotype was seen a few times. The CDR3 DNA reads TGCGCCAGCAGCCCAGGGGTACCCTACAATGAGCAGTTCTTC. As protein: CASSPGVPYNEQFF. The V gene is TRBV5-1, the J gene TRBJ2-1; possibly TRBD1 for D (6 bases). The V end was cut by 4 bases, the J end by 2 bases, with 10 bases between. The CDR3 covers 14 residues. CDR1 and CDR2 (germline): SGHRS, YFSETQ.

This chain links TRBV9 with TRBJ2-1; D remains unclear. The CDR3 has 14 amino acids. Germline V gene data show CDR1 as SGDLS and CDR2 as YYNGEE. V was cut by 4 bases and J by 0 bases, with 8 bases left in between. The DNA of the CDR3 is TGTGCCAGCAGCCCCTTTAGCTCCTACAATGAGCAGTTCTTC. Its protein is CASSPFSSYNEQFF.

CDR3 amino acids: CASSSTGTREKLFF. In DNA, the CDR3 is TGTGCCAGCAGCTCAACCGGGACTCGGGAAAAACTGTTTTTT. This chain uses TRBV5-4 with TRBJ1-4; the D gene is possibly TRBD1 (5 bases). The CDR3 totals 14 residues. Trimming stripped 3 bases from V and 8 bases from J, with 14 bases between. The germline gives CDR1 SGHNT, CDR2 YYREEE (reference sequence).

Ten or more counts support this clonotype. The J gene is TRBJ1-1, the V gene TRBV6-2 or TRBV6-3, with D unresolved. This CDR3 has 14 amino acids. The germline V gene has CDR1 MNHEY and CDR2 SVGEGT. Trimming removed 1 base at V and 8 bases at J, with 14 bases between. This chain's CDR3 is CASSYLATASEAFF. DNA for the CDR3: TGTGCCAGCAGTTACTTGGCAACTGCTTCCGAAGCTTTCTTT.

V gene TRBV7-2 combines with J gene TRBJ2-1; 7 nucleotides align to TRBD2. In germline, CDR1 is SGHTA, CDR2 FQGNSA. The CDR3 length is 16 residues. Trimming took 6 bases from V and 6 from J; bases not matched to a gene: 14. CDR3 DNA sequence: TGTGCCAGCAGTTACTCCTTGTGGGAGGGCCGCAATGAGCAGTTCTTC. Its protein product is CASSYSLWEGRNEQFF.